This is a list of T cell receptor beta chains from one sample in a study of T-cell memory formation after mild COVID-19. TCRdb fed the 5' RACE reads into MiXCR, producing one record per CDR3 protein. The data hold around 200,000 distinct CDR3 sequences, with 15% to 20% observed a single time. Sequencing used PBMCs or a T cell subset sorted from them (not recorded which). The receptors derive from a man between 18 and 29 years old who had mild COVID-19 (a few samples of this study predate the infection). Cell type and time point are not known. Both conserved end residues are part of each CDR3.

cdr3_aa: CSARDTGTDTQYF
v_call: TRBV29-1

cdr3_aa: CAWSGGVWPDTQYF
v_call: TRBV30

cdr3_aa: CASSFWGEAFF
v_call: TRBV7-2

cdr3_aa: CASRLDGTGADEQFF
v_call: TRBV2

cdr3_aa: CASSYSLGSAGETQYF
v_call: TRBV6-5

cdr3_aa: CSARSQTGRTEAFF
v_call: TRBV20-1

cdr3_aa: CASSLSSPGQGAYGYTF
v_call: TRBV5-1

cdr3_aa: CSARDPAGGPSYNEQFF
v_call: TRBV20-1

cdr3_aa: CASSAGLAGPRDF
v_call: TRBV3-1

cdr3_aa: CATSDSRDTEAFF
v_call: TRBV24-1

cdr3_aa: CASSYSTPGRVTQYF
v_call: TRBV6-2/TRBV6-3

cdr3_aa: CASSPTSGTEAFF
v_call: TRBV3-1

cdr3_aa: CASSPGQGLGNQPQHF
v_call: TRBV11-2

cdr3_aa: CASSWGQGRDMQYF
v_call: TRBV5-8

cdr3_aa: CASSLTNSPLHF
v_call: TRBV7-9

cdr3_aa: CASSFSGDSYNEQFF
v_call: TRBV5-1

cdr3_aa: CASSLRQRGNNEQFF
v_call: TRBV5-6

cdr3_aa: CASSEITGELFF
v_call: TRBV6-6

cdr3_aa: CASRGVAGLQETQYF
v_call: TRBV6-2/TRBV6-3

cdr3_aa: CASWNRGYEQYF
v_call: TRBV27

cdr3_aa: CAISESWEGAARQYF
v_call: TRBV10-3

cdr3_aa: CAWSVGVANEKLFF
v_call: TRBV30

cdr3_aa: CASSQAGGEQYF
v_call: TRBV3-1

cdr3_aa: CASGLGQGDTIYF
v_call: TRBV12-5

cdr3_aa: CASTELGGDSGELFF
v_call: TRBV28

cdr3_aa: CASSPTGFRQNAIYF
v_call: TRBV18

cdr3_aa: CASSPPPGEQFF
v_call: TRBV3-2

cdr3_aa: CSVRTTGDQPQHF
v_call: TRBV29-1

cdr3_aa: CASSVGAPQTGPLKHF
v_call: TRBV9

cdr3_aa: CASSFSSTPVGGEQFF
v_call: TRBV5-1

cdr3_aa: CASKGRGTDTQYF
v_call: TRBV7-2

cdr3_aa: CASSGSGGRTDTQYF
v_call: TRBV4-1

cdr3_aa: CASSRDRASYGYTF
v_call: TRBV6-5

cdr3_aa: CASSIETGQTYEQYF
v_call: TRBV7-2

cdr3_aa: CASSFGRGDAVTQYF
v_call: TRBV12-3/TRBV12-4

cdr3_aa: CASSPVADTTYEQYF
v_call: TRBV18

cdr3_aa: CASSFPRLAPNEQFF
v_call: TRBV7-9

cdr3_aa: CASNVKGDSYEQYF
v_call: TRBV7-9

cdr3_aa: CASSRRPGQANEKLFF
v_call: TRBV4-3

cdr3_aa: CASSFGTHTYEQYF
v_call: TRBV7-2

cdr3_aa: CASSITGTGQETQYF
v_call: TRBV21-1

cdr3_aa: CASSLSAGLNQPQHF
v_call: TRBV5-5

cdr3_aa: CSGCSGGTDTQYF
v_call: TRBV29-1

cdr3_aa: CASRERGLSGTQYF
v_call: TRBV7-3

cdr3_aa: CASSRGKILQGDTQYF
v_call: TRBV6-1

cdr3_aa: CASSPGGTTYNEQFF
v_call: TRBV7-2

cdr3_aa: CAITTSGGSSYNEQFF
v_call: TRBV10-3

cdr3_aa: CASRKEETQYF
v_call: TRBV19

cdr3_aa: CASEAETASNTGELFF
v_call: TRBV2

cdr3_aa: CASSQEGRSQPQHF
v_call: TRBV4-3

cdr3_aa: CASSSQAGAEQFF
v_call: TRBV7-2

cdr3_aa: CASSSPRGEGEKLFF
v_call: TRBV6-5